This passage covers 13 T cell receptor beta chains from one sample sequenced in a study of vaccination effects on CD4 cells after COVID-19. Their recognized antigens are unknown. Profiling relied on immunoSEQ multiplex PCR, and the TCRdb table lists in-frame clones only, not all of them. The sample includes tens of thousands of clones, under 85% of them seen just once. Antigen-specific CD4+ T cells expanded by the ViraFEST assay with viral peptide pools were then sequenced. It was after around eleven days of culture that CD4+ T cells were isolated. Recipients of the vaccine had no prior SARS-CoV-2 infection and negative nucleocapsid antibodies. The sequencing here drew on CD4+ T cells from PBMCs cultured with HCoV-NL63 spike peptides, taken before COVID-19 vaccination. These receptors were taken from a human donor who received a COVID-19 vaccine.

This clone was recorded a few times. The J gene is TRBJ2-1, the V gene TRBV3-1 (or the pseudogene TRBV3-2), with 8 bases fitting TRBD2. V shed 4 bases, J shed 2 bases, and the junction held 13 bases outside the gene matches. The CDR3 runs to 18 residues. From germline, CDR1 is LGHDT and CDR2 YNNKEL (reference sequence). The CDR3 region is CASSLQRISGRAYNEQFF. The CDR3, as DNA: TGTGCCAGCAGCCTCCAGCGGATCTCCGGGAGGGCCTACAATGAGCAGTTCTTC.

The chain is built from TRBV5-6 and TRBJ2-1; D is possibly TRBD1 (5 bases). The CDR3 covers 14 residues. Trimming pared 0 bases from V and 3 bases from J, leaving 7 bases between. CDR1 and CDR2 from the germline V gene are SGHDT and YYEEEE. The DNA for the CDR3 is TGTGCCAGCAGCTTGGGACAGTTCTACAATGAGCAGTTCTTC. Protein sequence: CASSLGQFYNEQFF. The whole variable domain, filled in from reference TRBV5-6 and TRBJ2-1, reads DAGVTQSPTHLIKTRGQQVTLRCSPKSGHDTVSWYQQALGQGPQFIFQYYEEEERQRGNFPDRFSGHQFPNYSSELNVNALLLGDSALYLCASSLGQFYNEQFFGPGTRLTVL.

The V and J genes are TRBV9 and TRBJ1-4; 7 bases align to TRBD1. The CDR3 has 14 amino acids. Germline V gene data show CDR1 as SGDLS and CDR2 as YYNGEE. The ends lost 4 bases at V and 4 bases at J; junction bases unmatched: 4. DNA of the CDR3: TGTGCCAGCAGCACACAGGGGAGTAATGAAAAACTGTTTTTT. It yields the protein CASSTQGSNEKLFF.

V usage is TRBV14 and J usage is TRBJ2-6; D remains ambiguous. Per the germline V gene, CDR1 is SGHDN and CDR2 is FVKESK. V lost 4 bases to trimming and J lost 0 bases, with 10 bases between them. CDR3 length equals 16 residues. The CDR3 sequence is CASSPLGHSGANVLTF. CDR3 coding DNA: TGTGCCAGCAGCCCCCTGGGTCACTCTGGGGCCAACGTCCTGACTTTC.

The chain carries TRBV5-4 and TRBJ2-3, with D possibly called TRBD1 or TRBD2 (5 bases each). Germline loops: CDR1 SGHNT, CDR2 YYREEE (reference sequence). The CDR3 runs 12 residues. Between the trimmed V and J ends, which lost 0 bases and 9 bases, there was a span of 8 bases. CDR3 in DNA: TGTGCCAGCAGCTTGGTGGGGGAGACGCAGTATTTT. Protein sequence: CASSLVGETQYF.

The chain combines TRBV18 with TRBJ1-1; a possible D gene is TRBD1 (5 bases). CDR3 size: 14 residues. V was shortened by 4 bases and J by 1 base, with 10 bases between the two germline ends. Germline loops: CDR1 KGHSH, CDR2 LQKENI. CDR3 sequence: CASSLSQGNTEAFF. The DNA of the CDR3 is TGTGCCAGCTCACTCTCCCAGGGGAACACTGAAGCTTTCTTT.

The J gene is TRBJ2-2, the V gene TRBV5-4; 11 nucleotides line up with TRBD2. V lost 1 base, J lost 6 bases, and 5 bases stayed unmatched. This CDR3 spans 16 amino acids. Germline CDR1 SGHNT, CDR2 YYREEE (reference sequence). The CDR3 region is CASSLMIAGGPGELFF. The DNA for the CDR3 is TGTGCCAGCAGCTTGATGATAGCGGGGGGGCCCGGGGAGCTGTTTTTT.

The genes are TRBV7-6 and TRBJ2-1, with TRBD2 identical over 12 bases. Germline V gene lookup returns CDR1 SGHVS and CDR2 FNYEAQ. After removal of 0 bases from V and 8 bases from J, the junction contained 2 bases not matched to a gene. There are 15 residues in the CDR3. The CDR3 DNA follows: TGTGCCAGCAGCTTAGCGCTAGCGGGGGGGCATGAGCAGTTCTTC. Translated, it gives CASSLALAGGHEQFF.

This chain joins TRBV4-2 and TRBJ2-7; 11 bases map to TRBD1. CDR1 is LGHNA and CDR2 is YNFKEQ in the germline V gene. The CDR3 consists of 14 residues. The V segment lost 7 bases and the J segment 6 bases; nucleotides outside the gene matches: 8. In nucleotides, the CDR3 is TGTGCCAGCACCTCCGGACAGGGGGCTTTCGAGCAGTACTTC. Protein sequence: CASTSGQGAFEQYF.

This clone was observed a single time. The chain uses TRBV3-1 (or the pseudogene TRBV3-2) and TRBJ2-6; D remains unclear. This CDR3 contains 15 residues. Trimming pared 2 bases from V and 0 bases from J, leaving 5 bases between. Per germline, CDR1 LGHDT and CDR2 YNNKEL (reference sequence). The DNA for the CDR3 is TGTGCCAGCAGCCAAAGTGACTCTGGGGCCAACGTCCTGACTTTC. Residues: CASSQSDSGANVLTF.

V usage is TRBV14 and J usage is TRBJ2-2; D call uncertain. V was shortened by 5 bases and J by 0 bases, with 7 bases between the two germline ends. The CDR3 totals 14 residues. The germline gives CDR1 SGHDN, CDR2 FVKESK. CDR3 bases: TGTGCCAGCAGCGCCCGGACGAACACCGGGGAGCTGTTTTTT. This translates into CASSARTNTGELFF.

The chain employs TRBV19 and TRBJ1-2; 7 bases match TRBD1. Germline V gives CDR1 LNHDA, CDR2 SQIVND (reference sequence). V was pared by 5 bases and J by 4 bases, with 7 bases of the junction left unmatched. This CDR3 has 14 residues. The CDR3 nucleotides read TGTGCCAGTAGTCCGGGGGGGACAGCCTATGGCTACACCTTC. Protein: CASSPGGTAYGYTF.

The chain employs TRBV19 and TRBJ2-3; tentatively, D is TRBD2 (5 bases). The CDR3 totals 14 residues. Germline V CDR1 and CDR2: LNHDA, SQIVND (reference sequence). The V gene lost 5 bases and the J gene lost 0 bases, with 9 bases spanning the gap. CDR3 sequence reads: CASSLTGSTDTQYF. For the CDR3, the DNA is TGTGCCAGTAGTCTAACGGGAAGCACAGATACGCAGTATTTT.